This T cell receptor (beta chain) is drawn from a study of beta chain features in type 1 diabetes. Reverse transcribing all isolated RNA meant expressed TCRB transcripts were sequenced. Sequenced by immunoSEQ multiplex PCR; TCRdb stores in-frame clones only, minus some. Among some 500,000 clones, about an eighth were seen once, and the ten largest hold 0.046%. In its sample, this clone was seen a few times. The antigen remains unidentified. Germline CDR1 MGHDK, CDR2 SYGVNS. This CDR3 comprises 14 residues. The germline V and J ends were trimmed by 5 bases and 7 bases, with 15 bases remaining between them. Study observations and caveats: The question left open here concerned HLA type influencing TCRB rearrangement. Shorter TCRB CDR3s, moderately but significantly so, marked every one of the four CD4+ subsets in Type 1 diabetes patients. Patients' naive, central memory and Treg TCRB repertoires seemed closer to one another than those of healthy donors. PCR might pick shorter templates more often, in the same way for patients and controls.

The chain combines TRBV25-1 with TRBJ1-5, with a tentative D call TRBD1 (5 bases). This clonotype was sampled from a young woman in good health. Sequenced material: naive CD4+ T cells from blood. The CDR3 sequence: CASSPGGVGQPQHF. The CDR3 coding sequence is TGTGCCAGCAGTCCTGGGGGGGTAGGGCAGCCCCAGCATTTT.